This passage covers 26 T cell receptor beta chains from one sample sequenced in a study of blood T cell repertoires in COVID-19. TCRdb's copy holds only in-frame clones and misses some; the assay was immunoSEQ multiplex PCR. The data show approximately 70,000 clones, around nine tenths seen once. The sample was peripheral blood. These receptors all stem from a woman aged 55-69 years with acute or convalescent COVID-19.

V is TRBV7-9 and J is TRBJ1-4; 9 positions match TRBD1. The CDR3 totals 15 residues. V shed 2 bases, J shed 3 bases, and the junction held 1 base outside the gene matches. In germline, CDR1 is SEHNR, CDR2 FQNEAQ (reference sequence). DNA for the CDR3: TGTGCCAGCAGCTTACGACAGGGGGCTAATGAAAAACTGTTTTTT. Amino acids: CASSLRQGANEKLFF. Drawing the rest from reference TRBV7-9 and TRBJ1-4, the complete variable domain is DTGVSQNPRHKITKRGQNVTFRCDPISEHNRLYWYRQTLGQGPEFLTYFQNEAQLEKSRLLSDRFSAERPKGSFSTLEIQRTEQGDSAMYLCASSLRQGANEKLFFGSGTQLSVL.

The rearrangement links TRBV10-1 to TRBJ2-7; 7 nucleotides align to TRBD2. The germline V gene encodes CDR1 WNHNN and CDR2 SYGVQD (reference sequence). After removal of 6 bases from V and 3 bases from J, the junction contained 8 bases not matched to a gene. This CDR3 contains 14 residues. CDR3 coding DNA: TGCGCCAGCAGGCCGTTGCGGGAGAACTACGAGCAGTACGTC. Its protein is CASRPLRENYEQYV.

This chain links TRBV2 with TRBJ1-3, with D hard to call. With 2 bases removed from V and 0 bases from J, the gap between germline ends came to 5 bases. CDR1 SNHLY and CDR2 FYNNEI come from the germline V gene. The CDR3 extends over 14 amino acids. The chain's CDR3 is CASSERFSGNTIYF. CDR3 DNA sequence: TGTGCCAGCAGTGAACGTTTCTCTGGAAACACCATATATTTT.

The CDR3 DNA sequence: TGTGCCAGCAGCGCCACAACAACAGGGGACACTGAAGCTTTCTTT. Protein: CASSATTTGDTEAFF. The J gene is TRBJ1-1, the V gene TRBV6-5; 7 nucleotides agree with TRBD1. The V gene's germline CDR1 is MNHEY and CDR2 SVGAGI. CDR3 size: 15 residues. The junction had 10 bases not matched to a gene; V was cut back by 6 bases and J by 3 bases.

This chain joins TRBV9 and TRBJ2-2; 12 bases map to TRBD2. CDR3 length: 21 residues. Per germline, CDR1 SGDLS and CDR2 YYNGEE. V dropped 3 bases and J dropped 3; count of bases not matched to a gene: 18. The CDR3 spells CASSADLAGGERVDDTGELFF. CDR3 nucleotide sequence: TGTGCCAGCAGCGCAGATCTAGCGGGAGGGGAAAGGGTCGATGACACCGGGGAGCTGTTTTTT. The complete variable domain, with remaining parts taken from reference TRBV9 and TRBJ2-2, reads DSGVTQTPKHLITATGQRVTLRCSPRSGDLSVYWYQQSLDQGLQFLIQYYNGEERAKGNILERFSAQQFPDLHSELNLSSLELGDSALYFCASSADLAGGERVDDTGELFFGEGSRLTVL.

CDR3 sequence reads: CASSSPGLAGGGAGELFF. CDR3 nucleotide sequence: TGTGCCAGCAGTTCACCGGGACTAGCGGGAGGAGGTGCCGGGGAGCTGTTTTTT. The chain is built from TRBV5-4 and TRBJ2-2, with TRBD2 matching over 15 bases. The CDR3 has 18 residues. Per germline, CDR1 SGHNT and CDR2 YYREEE (reference sequence). The ends lost 5 bases at V and 6 bases at J; junction bases unmatched: 11.

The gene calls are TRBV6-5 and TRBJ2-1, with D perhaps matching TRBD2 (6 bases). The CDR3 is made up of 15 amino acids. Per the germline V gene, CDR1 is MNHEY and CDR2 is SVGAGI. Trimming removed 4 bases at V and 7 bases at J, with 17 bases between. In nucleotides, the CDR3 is TGTGCCAGCAGTTCGGTCACGGGACTCCGGAATGAGCAGTTCTTC. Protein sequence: CASSSVTGLRNEQFF.

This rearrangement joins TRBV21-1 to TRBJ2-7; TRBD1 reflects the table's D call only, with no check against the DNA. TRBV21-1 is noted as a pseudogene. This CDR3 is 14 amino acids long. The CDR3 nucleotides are TGTGCCAGCAGCGCCGGGACCCAGGGGTACGAGCAGTACGTC. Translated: CASSAGTQGYEQYV.

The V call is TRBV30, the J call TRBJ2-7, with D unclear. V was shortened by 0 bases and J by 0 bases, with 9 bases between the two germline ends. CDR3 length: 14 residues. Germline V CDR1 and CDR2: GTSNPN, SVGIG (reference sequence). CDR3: CAWSVSGSSYEQYV. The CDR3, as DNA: TGTGCCTGGAGTGTATCGGGTTCCTCCTACGAGCAGTACGTC.

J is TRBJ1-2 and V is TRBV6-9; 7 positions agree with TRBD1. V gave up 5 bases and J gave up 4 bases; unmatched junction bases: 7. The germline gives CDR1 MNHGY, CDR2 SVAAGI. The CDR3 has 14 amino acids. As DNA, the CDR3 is TGTGCCAGCAGTCATACAGGGGTGGGCTATGGCTACACCTTC. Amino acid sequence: CASSHTGVGYGYTF.

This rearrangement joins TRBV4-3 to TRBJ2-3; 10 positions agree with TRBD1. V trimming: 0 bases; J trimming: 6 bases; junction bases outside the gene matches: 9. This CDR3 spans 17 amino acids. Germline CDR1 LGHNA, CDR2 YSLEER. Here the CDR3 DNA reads TGCGCCAGCAGCCAAGAAAGGCTCGGACAGGGGGGGGATACGCAGTATTTT. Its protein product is CASSQERLGQGGDTQYF.

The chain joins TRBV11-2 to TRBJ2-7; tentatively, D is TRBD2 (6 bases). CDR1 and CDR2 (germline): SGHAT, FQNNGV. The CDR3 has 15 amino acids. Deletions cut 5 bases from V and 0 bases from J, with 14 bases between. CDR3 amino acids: CASSHGGASSYEQYV. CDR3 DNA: TGTGCCAGCAGCCACGGCGGGGCCAGCTCCTACGAGCAGTACGTC.

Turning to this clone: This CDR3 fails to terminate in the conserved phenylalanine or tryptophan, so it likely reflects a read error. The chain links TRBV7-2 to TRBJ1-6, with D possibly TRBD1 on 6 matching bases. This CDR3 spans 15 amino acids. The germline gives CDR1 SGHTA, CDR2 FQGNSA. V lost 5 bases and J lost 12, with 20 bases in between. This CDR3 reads CASSLKQGFLRPLHL. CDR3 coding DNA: TGTGCCAGCAGCCTAAAACAGGGATTTCTAAGACCCCTCCACCTT.

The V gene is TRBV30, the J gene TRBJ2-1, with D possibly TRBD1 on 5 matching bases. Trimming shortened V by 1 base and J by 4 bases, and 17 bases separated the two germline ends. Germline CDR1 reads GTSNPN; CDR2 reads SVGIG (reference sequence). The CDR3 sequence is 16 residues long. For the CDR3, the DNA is TGTGCCTGGAGTGACCCTCGACCGGCAGGGTACAATGAGCAGTTCTTC. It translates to CAWSDPRPAGYNEQFF. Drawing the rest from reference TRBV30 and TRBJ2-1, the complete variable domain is SQTIHQWPATLVQPVGSPLSLECTVEGTSNPNLYWYRQAAGRGLQLLFYSVGIGQISSEVPQNLSASRPQDRQFILSSKKLLLSDSGFYLCAWSDPRPAGYNEQFFGPGTRLTVL.

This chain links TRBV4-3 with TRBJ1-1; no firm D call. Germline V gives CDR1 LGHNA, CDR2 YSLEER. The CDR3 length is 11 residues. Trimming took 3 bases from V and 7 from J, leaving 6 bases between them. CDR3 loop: CASSHGSEAFF. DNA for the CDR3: TGCGCCAGCAGCCACGGGAGTGAAGCTTTCTTT.

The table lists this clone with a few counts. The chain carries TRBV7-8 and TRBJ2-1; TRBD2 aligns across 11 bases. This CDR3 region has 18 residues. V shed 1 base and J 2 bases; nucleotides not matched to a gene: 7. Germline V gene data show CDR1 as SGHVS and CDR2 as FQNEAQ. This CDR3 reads CASSLERLAGITYNEQFF. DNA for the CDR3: TGTGCCAGCAGCTTAGAGAGACTAGCGGGAATAACCTACAATGAGCAGTTCTTC.

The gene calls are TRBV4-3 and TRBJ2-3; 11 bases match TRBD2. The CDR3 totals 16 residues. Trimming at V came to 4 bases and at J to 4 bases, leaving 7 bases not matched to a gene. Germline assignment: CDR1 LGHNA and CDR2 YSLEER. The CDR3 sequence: CASSRASGRYSDTQYF. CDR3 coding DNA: TGCGCCAGCAGCCGGGCTAGCGGGAGGTATTCAGATACGCAGTATTTT.

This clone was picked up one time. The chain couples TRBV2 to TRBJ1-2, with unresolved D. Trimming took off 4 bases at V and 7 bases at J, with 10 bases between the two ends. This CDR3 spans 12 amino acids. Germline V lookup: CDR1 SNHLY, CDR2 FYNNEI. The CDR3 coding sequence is TGTGCCAGCAGTGTCGACATAACTGGCTACACCTTC. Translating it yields CASSVDITGYTF.

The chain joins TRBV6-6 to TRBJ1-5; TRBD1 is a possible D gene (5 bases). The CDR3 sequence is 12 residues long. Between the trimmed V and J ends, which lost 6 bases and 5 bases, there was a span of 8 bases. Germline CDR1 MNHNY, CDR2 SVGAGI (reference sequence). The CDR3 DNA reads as TGTGCCAGCAGGGACACCTATCAGCCCCAGCATTTT. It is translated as CASRDTYQPQHF.

As DNA, the CDR3 is TGTGCCAGCAGCTCCGGGACACAGAACACTGAAGCTTTCTTT. Protein product: CASSSGTQNTEAFF. This rearrangement joins TRBV7-8 to TRBJ1-1, with D perhaps TRBD1 (6 bases). Germline V lookup: CDR1 SGHVS, CDR2 FQNEAQ. CDR3 size: 14 residues. V lost 4 bases and J 1 base, leaving 10 bases between the germline ends.

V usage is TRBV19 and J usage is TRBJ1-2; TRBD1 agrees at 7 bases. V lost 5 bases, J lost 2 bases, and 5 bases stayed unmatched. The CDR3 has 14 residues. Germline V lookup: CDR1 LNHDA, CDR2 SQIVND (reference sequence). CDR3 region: CASSYGTANYGYTF. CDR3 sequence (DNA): TGTGCCAGTAGTTACGGGACAGCGAACTATGGCTACACCTTC. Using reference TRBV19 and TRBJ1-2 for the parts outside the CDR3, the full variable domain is DGGITQSPKYLFRKEGQNVTLSCEQNLNHDAMYWYRQDPGQGLRLIYYSQIVNDFQKGDIAEGYSVSREKKESFPLTVTSAQKNPTAFYLCASSYGTANYGYTFGSGTRLTVV.

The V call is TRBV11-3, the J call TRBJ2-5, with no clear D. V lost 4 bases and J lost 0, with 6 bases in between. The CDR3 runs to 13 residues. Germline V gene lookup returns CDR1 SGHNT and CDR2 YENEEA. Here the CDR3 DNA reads TGTGCCAGCAGCTACGACAACCAAGAGACCCAGTACTTC. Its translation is CASSYDNQETQYF.

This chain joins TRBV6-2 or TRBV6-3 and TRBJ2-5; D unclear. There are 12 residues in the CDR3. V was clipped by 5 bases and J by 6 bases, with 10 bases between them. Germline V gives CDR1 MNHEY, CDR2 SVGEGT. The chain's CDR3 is CASSPGAQTQYF. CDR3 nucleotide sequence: TGTGCCAGCAGTCCAGGCGCTCAGACCCAGTACTTC.

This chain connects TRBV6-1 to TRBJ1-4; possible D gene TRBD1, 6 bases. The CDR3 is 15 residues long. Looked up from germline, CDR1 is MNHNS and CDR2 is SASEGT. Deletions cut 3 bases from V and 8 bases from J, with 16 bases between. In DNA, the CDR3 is TGTGCCAGCAGTGACACCCTTGGGGGCCAAGAAAAACTGTTTTTT. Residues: CASSDTLGGQEKLFF.

CDR3 sequence: CASSLAAGSSSGGYTF. CDR3 DNA sequence: TGCGCCAGCAGCTTGGCGGCTGGGTCCAGCAGCGGTGGCTACACCTTC. The chain couples TRBV5-1 to TRBJ1-2, with D unresolved. This CDR3 is 16 amino acids long. Germline CDR1 reads SGHRS; CDR2 reads YFSETQ. Trimming left V 0 bases short and J 7 bases short, with 19 bases between.

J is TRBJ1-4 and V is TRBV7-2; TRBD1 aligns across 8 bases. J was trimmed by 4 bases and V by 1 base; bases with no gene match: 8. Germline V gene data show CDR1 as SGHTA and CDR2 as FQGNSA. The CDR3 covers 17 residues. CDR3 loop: CASSLDLAGQVNEKLFF. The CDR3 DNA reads TGTGCCAGCAGCTTAGACTTGGCGGGACAGGTTAATGAAAAACTGTTTTTT.